These 27 T cell receptor beta chains came from one sample sequenced in a study of blood T cell repertoires in COVID-19. Produced via immunoSEQ multiplex PCR; TCRdb's table is partial and in-frame only. The profile shows hundreds of thousands of clones, about 88% of them singletons. The material sequenced was PBMCs or T cells enriched from blood (not recorded which). All receptors come from a woman aged 30 to 39 who had recovered from COVID-19.

The CDR3 DNA follows: TGTGCCAGCTCCCGTGACAAGTGGTCTGGGACCCAGTACTTC. Translating gives CASSRDKWSGTQYF. The J gene is TRBJ2-5, the V gene TRBV6-5; D is uncertain. Between the trimmed V and J ends, which lost 8 bases and 7 bases, there was a span of 20 bases. CDR1 and CDR2 (germline): MNHEY, SVGAGI. The length of the CDR3 is 14 residues.

The rearrangement uses TRBV6-2 or TRBV6-3 and TRBJ2-5; 13 nucleotides line up with TRBD2. This CDR3 has 17 residues. The J segment lost 4 bases and the V segment lost 5 bases, leaving 10 bases of the junction unmatched. The germline V gene has CDR1 MNHEY and CDR2 SVGEGT. Written as DNA, the CDR3 is TGTGCCAGCAGTCCCTCTACTAGCGGGGGGGCCCGAGAGACCCAGTACTTC. This translates into CASSPSTSGGARETQYF.

This chain joins TRBV19 and TRBJ1-4; D is possibly TRBD1 (5 bases). Germline values: CDR1 LNHDA, CDR2 SQIVND (reference sequence). V was shortened by 4 bases and J by 3 bases, with 9 bases between the two germline ends. This CDR3 region has 14 residues. Here the CDR3 reads CASSRGEANEKLFF. CDR3 DNA: TGTGCCAGTAGTAGAGGGGAGGCTAATGAAAAACTGTTTTTT.

This clone came up once. The chain combines TRBV28 with TRBJ1-5, with 9 bases fitting TRBD1. Germline-derived CDR1 and CDR2 are MDHEN and SYDVKM. V dropped 8 bases and J dropped 2; count of bases not matched to a gene: 7. The CDR3 runs 15 residues. The CDR3 sequence: CASALGDRGNQPQHF. DNA of the CDR3: TGTGCCAGCGCCCTCGGGGACAGGGGCAATCAGCCCCAGCATTTT.

The rearrangement uses TRBV5-4 and TRBJ2-7; 8 bases align to TRBD1. The CDR3 totals 14 residues. Trimming took 0 bases from V and 2 from J; bases not matched to a gene: 1. The germline gives CDR1 SGHNT, CDR2 YYREEE (reference sequence). This CDR3 is CASSLGQGPYEQYF. DNA for the CDR3: TGTGCCAGCAGCTTGGGACAGGGGCCCTACGAGCAGTACTTC.

The genes are TRBV24-1 and TRBJ2-7; maybe TRBD2 (5 bases). This CDR3 spans 12 amino acids. Trimming took 3 bases from V and 7 from J, leaving 9 bases between them. CDR1 is KGHDR, CDR2 SFDVKD, per germline. The CDR3 loop is CATSDHSGEQYF. CDR3 in DNA: TGTGCCACCAGTGATCATTCGGGAGAGCAGTACTTC.

V and J are TRBV7-6 and TRBJ2-1; a possible D gene is TRBD2 (5 bases). V lost 4 bases to trimming and J lost 6 bases, with 13 bases between them. The germline V gene encodes CDR1 SGHVS and CDR2 FNYEAQ. The CDR3 has 14 residues. This chain's CDR3 is CASSSSAGINEQFF. The DNA for the CDR3 is TGTGCCAGCAGCTCTAGTGCGGGTATCAATGAGCAGTTCTTC.

The chain links TRBV5-5 to TRBJ2-3; 9 bases align to TRBD2. Unmatched junction bases numbered 3, after V lost 0 bases and J lost 1 base. The CDR3 is made up of 16 amino acids. CDR1 and CDR2 (germline): SGHKS, YYEKEE (reference sequence). This CDR3 reads CASSLEASGGTDTQYF. The CDR3 coding sequence is TGTGCCAGCAGCTTGGAGGCTAGCGGGGGCACAGATACGCAGTATTTT. Looking up the rest from reference TRBV5-5 and TRBJ2-3 gives the full variable domain: DAGVTQSPTHLIKTRGQQVTLRCSPISGHKSVSWYQQVLGQGPQFIFQYYEKEERGRGNFPDRFSARQFPNYSSELNVNALLLGDSALYLCASSLEASGGTDTQYFGPGTRLTVL.

This chain links TRBV5-1 with TRBJ1-5; 8 positions agree with TRBD1. The CDR3 runs to 14 residues. J gave up 6 bases and V 2 bases, and 4 bases lay outside the gene matches. The germline V gene has CDR1 SGHRS and CDR2 YFSETQ. CDR3 nucleotides: TGCGCCAGCAGCTTAACAGGGGGGGTTCAGCCCCAGCATTTT. It is translated as CASSLTGGVQPQHF.

CDR3 in amino acids: CASRGQGTYGYTF. In DNA form, the CDR3 reads TGTGCCAGCAGAGGACAGGGGACTTATGGCTACACCTTC. V is TRBV2 and J is TRBJ1-2; TRBD1 aligns across 9 bases. This CDR3 comprises 13 residues. The ends lost 6 bases at V and 5 bases at J; junction bases unmatched: 4. Germline V gene data show CDR1 as SNHLY and CDR2 as FYNNEI. The full variable domain, rest sourced from reference TRBV2 and TRBJ1-2, is EPEVTQTPSHQVTQMGQEVILRCVPISNHLYFYWYRQILGQKVEFLVSFYNNEISEKSEIFDDQFSVERPDGSNFTLKIRSTKLEDSAMYFCASRGQGTYGYTFGSGTRLTVV.

V and J are TRBV4-2 and TRBJ2-6; weak D call: TRBD1 (5 bases). The CDR3 consists of 17 residues. Per germline, CDR1 LGHNA and CDR2 YNFKEQ. V was clipped by 3 bases and J by 0 bases, with 12 bases between them. The CDR3 here is CASSQDPQDSGANVLTF. The DNA of the CDR3 is TGTGCCAGCAGCCAGGATCCACAGGACTCTGGGGCCAACGTCCTGACTTTC.

The CDR3 loop is CASSRVGGGYTF. Written as DNA, the CDR3 is TGTGCCAGCAGCCGGGTCGGAGGAGGCTACACCTTC. The V call is TRBV6-5, the J call TRBJ1-2, with D unclear. There are 12 residues in the CDR3. From germline, CDR1 is MNHEY and CDR2 SVGAGI. Trimming removed 6 bases at V and 8 bases at J, with 13 bases between.

The chain employs TRBV7-9 and TRBJ1-1; 7 nucleotides align to TRBD1. The CDR3 spans 13 residues. The V gene's germline CDR1 is SEHNR and CDR2 FQNEAQ (reference sequence). Trimming removed 1 base from V and 5 bases from J; junction bases left unmatched: 1. This CDR3 reads CASSLGGQTEAFF. CDR3 in DNA: TGTGCCAGCAGCTTAGGGGGACAGACTGAAGCTTTCTTT.

V gene TRBV28 combines with J gene TRBJ1-1; TRBD1 aligns across 7 bases. The CDR3 loop spans 14 amino acids. J gave up 4 bases and V 5 bases, and 7 bases lay outside the gene matches. The germline V gene has CDR1 MDHEN and CDR2 SYDVKM. Written as DNA, the CDR3 is TGTGCCAGCAGTACAGGGGACTGGAGCACTGAAGCTTTCTTT. Protein: CASSTGDWSTEAFF.

J is TRBJ2-7 and V is TRBV21-1; TRBD2, as called in the table, went unchecked against the DNA. TRBV21-1 is described as a pseudogene. CDR3 size: 16 residues. Here the CDR3 DNA reads TGTGCCAGCAGCAAAGGACGGACTAGCGGGAGGTACGAGCAGTACTTC. It codes for CASSKGRTSGRYEQYF.

The chain links TRBV18 to TRBJ2-1, with D perhaps matching TRBD2 (6 bases). The CDR3 extends over 15 amino acids. The V gene's germline CDR1 is KGHSH and CDR2 LQKENI. V gave up 0 bases and J gave up 3 bases, with 9 bases separating them. DNA for the CDR3: TGTGCCAGCTCACCACCTTCGGGGGACTACAATGAGCAGTTCTTC. Its translation: CASSPPSGDYNEQFF.

The V and J genes are TRBV19 and TRBJ1-2, with D maybe TRBD1 (5 bases). Trimming removed 4 bases at V and 6 bases at J, with 15 bases between. This CDR3 is 14 amino acids long. The germline V gene encodes CDR1 LNHDA and CDR2 SQIVND (reference sequence). CDR3 sequence (DNA): TGTGCCAGTAGTAGCCGGGACTGGCATCATGGCTACACCTTC. This codes for CASSSRDWHHGYTF. Complete variable domain (other parts from reference TRBV19 and TRBJ1-2): DGGITQSPKYLFRKEGQNVTLSCEQNLNHDAMYWYRQDPGQGLRLIYYSQIVNDFQKGDIAEGYSVSREKKESFPLTVTSAQKNPTAFYLCASSSRDWHHGYTFGSGTRLTVV.

The chain carries TRBV12-3 or TRBV12-4 and TRBJ1-1, with TRBD1 matching over 7 bases. After removal of 5 bases from V and 7 bases from J, the junction contained 7 bases not matched to a gene. The CDR3 has 13 amino acids. CDR3 in amino acids: CASSENRGGEAFF. In DNA, the CDR3 is TGTGCCAGCAGTGAGAACAGGGGTGGTGAAGCTTTCTTT.

The chain recombines TRBV11-2 with TRBJ1-2, with D perhaps TRBD1 (6 bases). The CDR3 is 13 residues long. Germline V lookup: CDR1 SGHAT, CDR2 FQNNGV. V lost 1 base and J 6 bases, leaving 9 bases between the germline ends. CDR3 coding DNA: TGTGCCAGCAGCTTAGGGGCAGGGGATGGCTACACCTTC. Amino acid sequence: CASSLGAGDGYTF.

V and J are TRBV18 and TRBJ2-3; 7 positions match TRBD1. This CDR3 region has 15 residues. The V segment lost 1 base and the J segment 3 bases; nucleotides outside the gene matches: 4. Germline assignment: CDR1 KGHSH and CDR2 LQKENI. The CDR3 nucleotides read TGTGCCAGCTCACCACGAGACAGGGTAACAGATACGCAGTATTTT. As protein: CASSPRDRVTDTQYF.

V is TRBV6-5 and J is TRBJ1-1; D may be TRBD1 (6 bases). The germline V and J ends were trimmed by 6 bases and 1 base, with 12 bases remaining between them. Germline CDR1 and CDR2: MNHEY and SVGAGI. The CDR3 is made up of 14 amino acids. The CDR3 protein is CASRRSGANTEAFF. CDR3 in DNA: TGTGCCAGCAGACGCTCAGGGGCGAACACTGAAGCTTTCTTT.

The chain has TRBV2 and TRBJ2-3; D might be TRBD2 (6 bases). Germline loops: CDR1 SNHLY, CDR2 FYNNEI. The CDR3 covers 14 residues. The V end lost 4 bases, the J end lost 6 bases, and 14 bases lay between the germline ends. CDR3 bases: TGTGCCAGCAGTGGCGCGGGAACTTGGGATACGCAGTATTTT. Protein product: CASSGAGTWDTQYF.

The chain couples TRBV28 to TRBJ1-4; D remains unclear. The CDR3 runs 15 residues. Germline-derived CDR1 and CDR2 are MDHEN and SYDVKM. The V end lost 3 bases, the J end lost 1 base, and 9 bases lay between the germline ends. The CDR3 reads CASSFKRETNEKLFF. The DNA of the CDR3 is TGTGCCAGCAGTTTTAAGAGGGAAACTAATGAAAAACTGTTTTTT.

The chain combines TRBV6-1 with TRBJ1-4, with D maybe TRBD1 (6 bases). This CDR3 is 18 amino acids long. V lost 2 bases and J lost 8, with 24 bases in between. CDR1 MNHNS and CDR2 SASEGT come from the germline V gene. CDR3 protein: CASSEKKHSGGGWEKLFF. CDR3 nucleotides: TGTGCCAGCAGTGAAAAAAAACATTCGGGAGGGGGTTGGGAAAAACTGTTTTTT.

The CDR3 DNA reads as TGTGCCAGCAGTTTCCCCTTAGGGAGCAACAATCAGCCCCAGCATTTT. It encodes CASSFPLGSNNQPQHF. The genes are TRBV28 and TRBJ1-5, with D unresolved. In germline, CDR1 is MDHEN, CDR2 SYDVKM. V lost 3 bases to trimming and J lost 3 bases, with 15 bases between them. The CDR3 loop spans 16 amino acids.

V usage is TRBV7-9 and J usage is TRBJ2-7; TRBD2 is a possible D gene (5 bases). Germline V gives CDR1 SEHNR, CDR2 FQNEAQ (reference sequence). The CDR3 is 13 residues long. V dropped 5 bases and J dropped 5 bases, with 13 bases sitting between them. In DNA form, the CDR3 reads TGTGCCAGCAGCCTTGGACTGGAACACGAGCAGTACTTC. Translation: CASSLGLEHEQYF.

This clone was seen just once. The CDR3 DNA reads as TGTGCCAGCAGCGGTCTCCGGGGGAACGAGCAGTACTTC. This gives the protein CASSGLRGNEQYF. V is TRBV2 and J is TRBJ2-7; tentatively, D is TRBD2 (6 bases). There are 13 residues in the CDR3. V was trimmed by 6 bases and J by 5 bases, leaving 14 bases between them. The germline CDR1 and CDR2 sequences are SNHLY and FYNNEI.